One and the same sample provided the 29 T cell receptor beta chains below, sequenced in a study of T cell responses to AZD1222 COVID-19 vaccine. The table came from immunoSEQ multiplex PCR; TCRdb's copy has only in-frame clones and leaves some out. Among some 200,000 clones listed, over 85% were seen once. This specimen was peripheral blood, taken 28 days after the second AZD1222 dose. The receptors here all came from an adult who received the AZD1222 COVID-19 vaccine.

V gene TRBV9 combines with J gene TRBJ1-5; unclear D gene. Germline assignment: CDR1 SGDLS and CDR2 YYNGEE. There are 13 residues in the CDR3. V was shortened by 4 bases and J by 7 bases, with 12 bases between the two germline ends. CDR3 nucleotide sequence: TGTGCCAGCAGCAAATTTACTGGACAGCCCCAGCATTTT. Amino acid sequence: CASSKFTGQPQHF.

The CDR3 sequence is CASSPTGDYGYTF. The CDR3 DNA reads TGTGCCAGCAGCCCGACAGGGGACTATGGCTACACCTTC. This rearrangement joins TRBV9 to TRBJ1-2, with 8 bases aligning to TRBD1. This CDR3 spans 13 amino acids. The germline V gene encodes CDR1 SGDLS and CDR2 YYNGEE. The V segment lost 4 bases and the J segment 3 bases; nucleotides outside the gene matches: 2. Looking up the rest from reference TRBV9 and TRBJ1-2 gives the full variable domain: DSGVTQTPKHLITATGQRVTLRCSPRSGDLSVYWYQQSLDQGLQFLIQYYNGEERAKGNILERFSAQQFPDLHSELNLSSLELGDSALYFCASSPTGDYGYTFGSGTRLTVV.

A few counts support this clone. CDR3 coding DNA: TGTGCCAGCAGTTACGGGACAGGGAGCTGGGCCACTGAAGCTTTCTTT. This encodes CASSYGTGSWATEAFF. The rearrangement joins TRBV6-5 to TRBJ1-1, with TRBD1 matching 9 bases. This CDR3 comprises 16 residues. V trimming: 2 bases; J trimming: 4 bases; junction bases outside the gene matches: 8. The germline CDR1 and CDR2 sequences are MNHEY and SVGAGI.

The chain is built from TRBV11-2 and TRBJ1-5; 7 bases line up with TRBD1. V was pared by 5 bases and J by 2 bases, with 6 bases of the junction left unmatched. CDR1 is SGHAT and CDR2 is FQNNGV in the germline V gene. The CDR3 has 15 amino acids. The CDR3 region is CASSVQGNGNQPQHF. In DNA, the CDR3 is TGTGCCAGCAGCGTACAGGGGAACGGCAATCAGCCCCAGCATTTT.

V usage is TRBV14 and J usage is TRBJ2-7; 7 bases agree with TRBD2. The V gene's germline CDR1 is SGHDN and CDR2 FVKESK. This CDR3 is built from 11 residues. Unmatched junction bases numbered 2, after V lost 4 bases and J lost 8 bases. The DNA of the CDR3 is TGTGCCAGCAGCCCCGGGAGGAAGCAGTACTTC. Translation gives CASSPGRKQYF.

This clone was seen just once. V usage is TRBV15 and J usage is TRBJ2-2; weak D call: TRBD2 (5 bases). The germline V and J ends were trimmed by 3 bases and 10 bases, with 12 bases remaining between them. Germline values: CDR1 LNHNV, CDR2 YYDKDF (reference sequence). The CDR3 contains 13 residues. As DNA, the CDR3 is TGTGCCACCAGCAGTAGAGGGCAGGAGGAGCTGTTTTTT. The encoded protein is CATSSRGQEELFF.

This chain links TRBV19 with TRBJ1-1, with TRBD1 as a possible D gene (5 bases). This CDR3 has 13 amino acids. The germline V gene encodes CDR1 LNHDA and CDR2 SQIVND (reference sequence). Deletions cut 7 bases from V and 4 bases from J, with 13 bases between. Here the CDR3 DNA reads TGTGCCAGTACCCCAGGAGGGGTCACTGAAGCTTTCTTT. Its translation is CASTPGGVTEAFF.

This clone is a singleton in its sample. J is TRBJ2-5 and V is TRBV15; perhaps TRBD2 as D (6 bases). This CDR3 has 14 residues. The germline V gene has CDR1 LNHNV and CDR2 YYDKDF (reference sequence). The V gene lost 3 bases and the J gene lost 7 bases, with 15 bases spanning the gap. For the CDR3, the DNA is TGTGCCACCAGCAGCCGTGGTTCGCGGGGGACCCAGTACTTC. This sequence encodes CATSSRGSRGTQYF.

V is TRBV10-3 and J is TRBJ1-6, with a tentative D call TRBD1 (5 bases). The CDR3 covers 15 residues. Germline values: CDR1 ENHRY, CDR2 SYGVKD. V gave up 2 bases and J gave up 8 bases, with 13 bases separating them. The CDR3 spells CAISEAVRVDSPLHF. CDR3 DNA sequence: TGTGCCATCAGTGAGGCAGTCAGGGTGGATTCACCCCTCCACTTT.

A single count supports this clone. V usage is TRBV28 and J usage is TRBJ1-3; 7 positions agree with TRBD1. J lost 0 bases, V lost 6 bases, and 8 bases had no gene match. CDR3 length: 16 amino acids. From germline, CDR1 is MDHEN and CDR2 SYDVKM. CDR3 DNA sequence: TGTGCCAGCAGAGGATACGGACAGGACTCTGGAAACACCATATATTTT. Translating gives CASRGYGQDSGNTIYF.

V usage is TRBV11-2 and J usage is TRBJ1-3, with D unclear. Germline V gene lookup returns CDR1 SGHAT and CDR2 FQNNGV. The CDR3 length is 12 residues. Trimming shortened V by 5 bases and J by 5 bases, and 7 bases separated the two germline ends. The DNA for the CDR3 is TGTGCCAGCAGCGACATGAGAAACACCATATATTTT. It yields the protein CASSDMRNTIYF.

V gene TRBV6-5 combines with J gene TRBJ1-5; D gene ambiguous. The germline V and J ends were trimmed by 4 bases and 4 bases, with 5 bases remaining between them. Germline V CDR1 and CDR2: MNHEY, SVGAGI. The CDR3 sequence is 12 residues long. The CDR3: CASSLLNQPQHF. DNA for the CDR3: TGTGCCAGCAGTTTGTTAAATCAGCCCCAGCATTTT.

The chain joins TRBV5-6 to TRBJ1-2; TRBD1 might be the D (5 bases). The germline CDR1 and CDR2 sequences are SGHDT and YYEEEE. Trimming pared 4 bases from V and 3 bases from J, leaving 10 bases between. This CDR3 spans 13 amino acids. CDR3: CASSPGADYGYTF. CDR3 nucleotide sequence: TGTGCCAGCAGCCCTGGGGCAGACTATGGCTACACCTTC.

The rearrangement links TRBV25-1 to TRBJ2-1; 8 nucleotides agree with TRBD2. Germline-derived CDR1 and CDR2 are MGHDK and SYGVNS. This CDR3 has 16 amino acids. V was clipped by 4 bases and J by 5 bases; unmatched bases: 10. The CDR3 sequence: CASSAVAGGLNNEQFF. The CDR3 nucleotides read TGTGCCAGCAGTGCCGTTGCGGGGGGATTGAACAATGAGCAGTTCTTC.

This chain joins TRBV4-2 and TRBJ2-5, with TRBD2 identical over 10 bases. V dropped 4 bases and J dropped 2; count of bases not matched to a gene: 7. CDR1 LGHNA and CDR2 YNFKEQ come from the germline V gene. This CDR3 has 16 residues. CDR3 DNA: TGTGCCAGCAGCCTTGAGCGGGGGGGGCCGCAAGAGACCCAGTACTTC. Its protein is CASSLERGGPQETQYF.

The chain carries TRBV12-3 or TRBV12-4 and TRBJ1-2; no clear D gene. The CDR3 covers 13 residues. Trimming left V 1 base short and J 6 bases short, with 9 bases between. The CDR3 loop is CASSLVNGDGYTF. The CDR3 bases are TGTGCCAGCAGTTTAGTGAACGGGGATGGCTACACCTTC.

The chain combines TRBV6-5 with TRBJ1-2; D gene unclear. The germline gives CDR1 MNHEY, CDR2 SVGAGI. The V and J ends lost 6 bases and 7 bases respectively, with 12 bases between them. This CDR3 contains 12 residues. CDR3 in DNA: TGTGCCAGCAGACCGACATCCGCTGGCTACACCTTC. It encodes CASRPTSAGYTF.

The CDR3 region is CASSEWGGNQPQHF. Here the CDR3 DNA reads TGTGCCAGCAGTGAATGGGGGGGGAATCAGCCCCAGCATTTT. This rearrangement joins TRBV2 to TRBJ1-5, with D possibly being TRBD1 (5 bases). CDR1 and CDR2 (germline): SNHLY, FYNNEI. The length of the CDR3 is 14 residues. With 2 bases removed from V and 4 bases from J, the gap between germline ends came to 9 bases. Together with reference TRBV2 and TRBJ1-5, the CDR3 gives the full variable domain: EPEVTQTPSHQVTQMGQEVILRCVPISNHLYFYWYRQILGQKVEFLVSFYNNEISEKSEIFDDQFSVERPDGSNFTLKIRSTKLEDSAMYFCASSEWGGNQPQHFGDGTRLSIL.

The genes are TRBV7-2 and TRBJ2-1, with TRBD2 as a possible D gene (5 bases). The V gene lost 11 bases and the J gene lost 2 bases, with 13 bases spanning the gap. The germline V gene encodes CDR1 SGHTA and CDR2 FQGNSA. The CDR3 is 13 residues long. This CDR3 reads CAGSETTYNEQFF. The CDR3 nucleotides are TGTGCCGGCTCGGAGACTACCTACAATGAGCAGTTCTTC.

The V call is TRBV15, the J call TRBJ2-7; D gene uncertain. The CDR3 runs to 13 residues. V lost 0 bases and J 7 bases, leaving 10 bases between the germline ends. Germline CDR1 reads LNHNV; CDR2 reads YYDKDF (reference sequence). CDR3 loop: CATSRDFAREQYF. The CDR3 DNA follows: TGTGCCACCAGCAGAGACTTTGCTAGAGAGCAGTACTTC.

The chain employs TRBV5-1 and TRBJ1-5; D not resolved. CDR3 length: 13 amino acids. Trimming took 2 bases from V and 4 from J, leaving 7 bases between them. CDR1 SGHRS and CDR2 YFSETQ come from the germline V gene. The CDR3, as DNA: TGCGCCAGCAGCTTAGGTCCAAATCAGCCCCAGCATTTT. Its protein product is CASSLGPNQPQHF.

For this clone: This same CDR3 is encoded by further DNA sequences in the sample. The genes are TRBV12-5 and TRBJ2-6; D not resolved. Deletions cut 0 bases from V and 1 base from J, with 7 bases between. This CDR3 comprises 16 residues. CDR1 LGHNT and CDR2 FRNRAP come from the germline V gene. As DNA, the CDR3 is TGTGCTAGTGGTTTGGTATTGGGATCTGGGGCCAACGTCCTGACTTTC. It encodes CASGLVLGSGANVLTF. The full variable domain, rest sourced from reference TRBV12-5 and TRBJ2-6, is DARVTQTPRHKVTEMGQEVTMRCQPILGHNTVFWYRQTMMQGLELLAYFRNRAPLDDSGMPKDRFSAEMPDATLATLKIQPSEPRDSAVYFCASGLVLGSGANVLTFGAGSRLTVL.

The CDR3 sequence: CALSGGLTGVEQYF. In nucleotides, the CDR3 is TGTGCCTTGTCAGGGGGGTTAACAGGGGTCGAGCAGTACTTC. The chain employs TRBV6-5 and TRBJ2-7; tentative D call: TRBD1 (7 bases). V was clipped by 11 bases and J by 6 bases, with 23 bases between them. CDR1 and CDR2 from the germline V gene are MNHEY and SVGAGI. The CDR3 runs 14 residues.

The rearrangement links TRBV5-1 to TRBJ1-3; TRBD1 agrees at 8 bases. The germline V gene has CDR1 SGHRS and CDR2 YFSETQ. V was clipped by 4 bases and J by 0 bases; unmatched bases: 3. This CDR3 has 15 residues. CDR3 sequence (DNA): TGCGCCAGCAGCCGACAGGGGACCTCTGGAAACACCATATATTTT. Protein: CASSRQGTSGNTIYF.

The V and J genes are TRBV2 and TRBJ1-4, with no clear D. Germline CDR1 is SNHLY and CDR2 is FYNNEI. The CDR3 sequence is 12 residues long. The ends were cut back, 2 bases at V and 10 bases at J, with 8 bases in the middle. CDR3 region: CASSEWGGKLFF. DNA of the CDR3: TGTGCCAGCAGTGAATGGGGTGGAAAACTGTTTTTT.

The chain couples TRBV7-2 to TRBJ1-2; possibly TRBD1 for D (6 bases). CDR1 SGHTA and CDR2 FQGNSA come from the germline V gene. CDR3 size: 13 residues. Trimming took 10 bases from V and 1 from J, leaving 13 bases between them. CDR3 in amino acids: CANTVDSNYGYTF. Here the CDR3 DNA reads TGTGCCAATACCGTGGACAGTAACTATGGCTACACCTTC. Variable domain in full (rest from reference TRBV7-2 and TRBJ1-2): GAGVSQSPSNKVTEKGKDVELRCDPISGHTALYWYRQSLGQGLEFLIYFQGNSAPDKSGLPSDRFSAERTGGSVSTLTIQRTQQEDSAVYLCANTVDSNYGYTFGSGTRLTVV.

This chain joins TRBV29-1 and TRBJ1-2; tentatively, D is TRBD1 (6 bases). The CDR3 is 13 residues long. V was cut by 3 bases and J by 4 bases, with 12 bases left in between. Germline V gene lookup returns CDR1 SQVTM and CDR2 ANQGSEA. CDR3 sequence: CSVEGFRGYGYTF. For the CDR3, the DNA is TGCAGCGTTGAGGGTTTCAGGGGCTATGGCTACACCTTC.

The chain couples TRBV11-3 to TRBJ2-3, with 7 positions matching TRBD2. The V segment lost 5 bases and the J segment 8 bases; nucleotides outside the gene matches: 10. The CDR3 covers 14 residues. Germline V CDR1 and CDR2: SGHNT, YENEEA. The CDR3 bases are TGTGCCAGCAGCCAAACCGGCCCGGGGGGTACGCAGTATTTT. It yields the protein CASSQTGPGGTQYF. Full variable domain (remainder filled in from reference TRBV11-3 and TRBJ2-3): EAGVVQSPRYKIIEKKQPVAFWCNPISGHNTLYWYLQNLGQGPELLIRYENEEAVDDSQLPKDRFSAERLKGVDSTLKIQPAELGDSAVYLCASSQTGPGGTQYFGPGTRLTVL.

This clone was detected once. The rearrangement joins TRBV12-3 or TRBV12-4 to TRBJ2-2; 7 bases match TRBD2. Trimming removed 8 bases from V and 6 bases from J; junction bases left unmatched: 6. This CDR3 is 13 amino acids long. CDR3 nucleotide sequence: TGTGCCAGCTTCGGGGGGATCTCCGGGGAGCTGTTTTTT. Translating it yields CASFGGISGELFF.